This is a list of T cell receptor beta chains from one sample in a study of beta chain features in type 1 diabetes. Sequenced by immunoSEQ multiplex PCR; TCRdb stores in-frame clones only, minus some. Found here are about 640,000 clones, 12% of them singletons; the top ten hold more than 0.09%. The specimen sequenced was naive CD4+ T cells from blood. Receptor source: a man aged 30-40 years with type 1 diabetes. The conserved cysteine and the conserved F or W are not part of the CDR3 here. Each record gives: D gene, V gene, J gene, CDR3 protein. The D gene is left open where the match is weak.

D: NA
V: TRBV5-1
J: TRBJ1-3
CDR3: ASSLVGGPSSGNTIY

D: NA
V: TRBV14
J: TRBJ1-6
CDR3: ASSLTRDTSYNSPLH

D: NA
V: TRBV7-6
J: TRBJ1-3
CDR3: ASSQPTGPSGNTIY

D: NA
V: TRBV4-3
J: TRBJ2-1
CDR3: ASSQDSTGIREQF

D: TRBD1
V: TRBV6-1
J: TRBJ2-1
CDR3: ASSPGGNNEQF

D: NA
V: TRBV19
J: TRBJ1-5
CDR3: ASSSVQSRDHIEPQH

D: TRBD1
V: TRBV7-9
J: TRBJ2-1
CDR3: ASSTDRGRYNEQF

D: TRBD2
V: TRBV5-4
J: TRBJ2-1
CDR3: ASSSVRLAGENEQF

D: TRBD2
V: TRBV4-1
J: TRBJ2-1
CDR3: ASSQPLAGGHREQF

D: NA
V: TRBV30
J: TRBJ1-2
CDR3: AWSVLGYGYT

D: NA
V: TRBV10-3
J: TRBJ1-4
CDR3: AISRDATNEKLF

D: TRBD1
V: TRBV29-1
J: TRBJ1-3
CDR3: SVGGQGSGNTIY

D: NA
V: TRBV7-9
J: TRBJ1-2
CDR3: ASSLALTAGEGYGYT

D: NA
V: TRBV14
J: TRBJ1-1
CDR3: ASSPRAGNTEAF

D: NA
V: TRBV11-2
J: TRBJ2-1
CDR3: ASSLNQPEQF

D: NA
V: TRBV2
J: TRBJ1-4
CDR3: ASSDPRISNEKLF

D: NA
V: TRBV5-1
J: TRBJ2-1
CDR3: ASSLEPGSYNEQF

D: NA
V: TRBV19
J: TRBJ2-7
CDR3: ASSDREPGYEQY

D: NA
V: TRBV10-3
J: TRBJ2-1
CDR3: AISESERTLNNEQF

D: TRBD2
V: TRBV4-1
J: TRBJ2-1
CDR3: ASSYERGNEQF

D: NA
V: TRBV7-2
J: TRBJ2-1
CDR3: ASGGRVTDEQF

D: NA
V: TRBV7-9
J: TRBJ2-4
CDR3: ASSLSDNIQY

D: NA
V: TRBV27
J: TRBJ2-2
CDR3: ASSLGQGALNTGELF

D: NA
V: TRBV2
J: TRBJ2-7
CDR3: ASSVQGKRYEQY

D: TRBD1
V: TRBV4-3
J: TRBJ2-4
CDR3: ASSQDLKGTEY

D: NA
V: TRBV6-1
J: TRBJ1-5
CDR3: ASSESVANQPQH

D: NA
V: TRBV2
J: TRBJ1-5
CDR3: ASSERRGSQPQH

D: TRBD2
V: TRBV5-1
J: TRBJ2-7
CDR3: ASSLGTGLAGATYEQY

D: NA
V: TRBV5-4
J: TRBJ1-2
CDR3: ASSLESGIYGYT

D: NA
V: TRBV4-3
J: TRBJ2-5
CDR3: ASSQDFGLAETQY

D: NA
V: TRBV6-5
J: TRBJ2-2
CDR3: ASSYSTIGELF

D: NA
V: TRBV9
J: TRBJ2-5
CDR3: ASSRPVGGAETQY

D: NA
V: TRBV5-8
J: TRBJ2-7
CDR3: ASSLTGPPYEQY

D: NA
V: TRBV5-4
J: TRBJ2-5
CDR3: ASSLGRAGETQY

D: TRBD1
V: TRBV27
J: TRBJ1-2
CDR3: ASSPRTGEATNYGYT

D: TRBD1
V: TRBV4-1
J: TRBJ2-1
CDR3: ASSQESVMGQNRF

D: NA
V: TRBV7-7
J: TRBJ2-6
CDR3: AVRGPNSGANVLT

D: NA
V: TRBV27
J: TRBJ2-7
CDR3: ASRGPHEQY

D: TRBD1
V: TRBV7-3
J: TRBJ1-4
CDR3: ASSFHGTANEKLF

D: TRBD2
V: TRBV15
J: TRBJ2-1
CDR3: ATSRLPPGLAGGNEQF

D: TRBD2
V: TRBV7-2
J: TRBJ2-1
CDR3: ASSLSPSGANEQF

D: NA
V: TRBV5-4
J: TRBJ2-5
CDR3: ASRDRTSLVETQY

D: NA
V: TRBV5-1
J: TRBJ2-3
CDR3: ASSLAGGAADTQY

D: TRBD1
V: TRBV6-6
J: TRBJ2-6
CDR3: ASNGQGLGANVLT

D: TRBD1
V: TRBV5-6
J: TRBJ2-1
CDR3: ASSSISKRGQGPYNEQF

D: NA
V: TRBV2
J: TRBJ1-5
CDR3: ASSEHRDSNQPQH